This T cell receptor (beta chain) was documented in a study of shared clonotypes between healthy human individuals. Whole-study findings and limits: Despite large depth, rarefaction showed incomplete sorted-subset sequencing.

Points on this clone: Antigen: not known.

TCRdb's copy holds only in-frame clones and misses some; the assay was immunoSEQ multiplex PCR. The table has about 180,000 clones, roughly 93% seen once. Sequencing was done on a sample of naive CD4+ T cells sorted from blood. Regarding subset: CD45RA+ positively selected. This receptor was identified in a woman under 40 in good health.

CDR3 protein: CASGGPLNTEAFF. CDR3 bases: TGTGCCAGCGGAGGGCCTTTGAACACTGAAGCTTTCTTT. The J gene is TRBJ1-1, the V gene TRBV28; unclear D gene. Trimming pared 8 bases from V and 0 bases from J, leaving 10 bases between. Germline lookup yields CDR1 MDHEN and CDR2 SYDVKM. The length of the CDR3 is 13 residues.